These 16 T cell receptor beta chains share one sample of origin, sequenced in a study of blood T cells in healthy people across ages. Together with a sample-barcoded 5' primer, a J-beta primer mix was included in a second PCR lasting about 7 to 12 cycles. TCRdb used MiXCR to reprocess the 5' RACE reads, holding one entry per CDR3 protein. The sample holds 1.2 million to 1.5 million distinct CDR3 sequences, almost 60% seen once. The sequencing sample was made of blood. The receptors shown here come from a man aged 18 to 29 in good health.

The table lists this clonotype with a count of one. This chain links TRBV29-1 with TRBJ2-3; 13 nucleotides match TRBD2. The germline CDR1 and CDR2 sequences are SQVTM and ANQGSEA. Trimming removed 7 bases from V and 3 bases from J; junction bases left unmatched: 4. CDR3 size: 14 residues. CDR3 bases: TGCAGCGGTCTGACTAGCGGGGGGACAGATACGCAGTATTTT. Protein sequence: CSGLTSGGTDTQYF.

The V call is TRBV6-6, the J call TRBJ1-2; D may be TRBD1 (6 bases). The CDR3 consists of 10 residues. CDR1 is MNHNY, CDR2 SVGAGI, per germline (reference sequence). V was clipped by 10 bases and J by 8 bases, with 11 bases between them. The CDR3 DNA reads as TGTGCCACTTCAGGGGAAGGCTACACCTTC. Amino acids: CATSGEGYTF.

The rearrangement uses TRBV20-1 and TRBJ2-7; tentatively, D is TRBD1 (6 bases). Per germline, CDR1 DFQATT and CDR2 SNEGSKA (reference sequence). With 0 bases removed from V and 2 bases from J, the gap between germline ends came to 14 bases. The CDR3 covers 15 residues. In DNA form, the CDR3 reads TGCAGTGCTAGAGATCAAGTGGGGGCCGCCTACGAGCAGTACTTC. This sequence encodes CSARDQVGAAYEQYF.

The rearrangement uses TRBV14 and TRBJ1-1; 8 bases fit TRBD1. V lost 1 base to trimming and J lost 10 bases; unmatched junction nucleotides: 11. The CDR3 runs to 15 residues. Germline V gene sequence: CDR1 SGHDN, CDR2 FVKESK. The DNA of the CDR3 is TGTGCCAGCAGCCAAGGAAGGGTTCCAGGGACAGGAGCTTTCTTT. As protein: CASSQGRVPGTGAFF.

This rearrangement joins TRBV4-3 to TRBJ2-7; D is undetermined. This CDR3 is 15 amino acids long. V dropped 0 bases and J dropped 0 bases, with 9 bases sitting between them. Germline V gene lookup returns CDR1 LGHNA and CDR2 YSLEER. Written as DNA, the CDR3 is TGCGCCAGCAGCCAAGAACGTGGTCACTCCTACGAGCAGTACTTC. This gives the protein CASSQERGHSYEQYF.

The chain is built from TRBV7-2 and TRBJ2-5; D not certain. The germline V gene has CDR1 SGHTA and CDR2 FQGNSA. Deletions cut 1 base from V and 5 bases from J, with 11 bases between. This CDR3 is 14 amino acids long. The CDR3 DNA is TGTGCCAGCAGCTTAGACCGCGTTACGGAGACCCAGTACTTC. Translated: CASSLDRVTETQYF.

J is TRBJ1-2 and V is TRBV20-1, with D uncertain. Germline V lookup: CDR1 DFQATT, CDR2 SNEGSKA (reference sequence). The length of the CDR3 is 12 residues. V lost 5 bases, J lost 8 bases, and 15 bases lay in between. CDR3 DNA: TGCAGTGCTCAGGTGGAGGGAAGGGGCTACACCTTC. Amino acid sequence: CSAQVEGRGYTF.

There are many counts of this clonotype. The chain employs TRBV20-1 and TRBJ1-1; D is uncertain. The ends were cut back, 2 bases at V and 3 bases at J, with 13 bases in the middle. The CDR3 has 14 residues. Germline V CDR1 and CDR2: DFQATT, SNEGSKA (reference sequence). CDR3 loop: CSARWVGSDTEAFF. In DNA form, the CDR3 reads TGCAGTGCTAGATGGGTGGGGTCGGACACTGAAGCTTTCTTT.

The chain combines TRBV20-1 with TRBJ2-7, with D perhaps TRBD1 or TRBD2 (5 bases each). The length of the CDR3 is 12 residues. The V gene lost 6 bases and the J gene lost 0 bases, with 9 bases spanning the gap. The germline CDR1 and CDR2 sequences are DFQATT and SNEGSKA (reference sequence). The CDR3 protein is CSAGAPSYEQYF. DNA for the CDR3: TGCAGTGCCGGGGCCCCCTCCTACGAGCAGTACTTC.

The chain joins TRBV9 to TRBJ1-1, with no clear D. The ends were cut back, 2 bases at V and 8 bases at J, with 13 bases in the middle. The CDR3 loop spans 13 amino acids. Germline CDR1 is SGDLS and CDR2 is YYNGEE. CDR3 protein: CASSVEPGSEAFF. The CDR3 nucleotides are TGTGCCAGCAGCGTCGAACCCGGATCGGAAGCTTTCTTT.

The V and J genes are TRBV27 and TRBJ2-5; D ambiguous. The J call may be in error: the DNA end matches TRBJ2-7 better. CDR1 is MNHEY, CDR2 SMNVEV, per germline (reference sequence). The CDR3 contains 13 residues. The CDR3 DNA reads TGTGCCAGCAGTTATTCGGAGATCTACGAGCAGTACTTC. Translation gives CASSYSEIYEQYF.

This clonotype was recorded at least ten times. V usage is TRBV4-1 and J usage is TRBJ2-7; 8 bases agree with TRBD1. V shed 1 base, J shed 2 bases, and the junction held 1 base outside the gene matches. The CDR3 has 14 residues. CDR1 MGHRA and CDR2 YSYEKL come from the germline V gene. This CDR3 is CASSQGTGPYEQYF. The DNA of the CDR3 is TGCGCCAGCAGCCAAGGGACAGGGCCCTACGAGCAGTACTTC.

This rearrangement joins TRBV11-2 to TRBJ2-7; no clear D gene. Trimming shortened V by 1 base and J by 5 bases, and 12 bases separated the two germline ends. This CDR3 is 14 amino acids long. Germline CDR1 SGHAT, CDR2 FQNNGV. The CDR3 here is CASSLAGQAHEQYF. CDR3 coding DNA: TGTGCCAGCAGCTTAGCTGGTCAGGCCCACGAGCAGTACTTC.

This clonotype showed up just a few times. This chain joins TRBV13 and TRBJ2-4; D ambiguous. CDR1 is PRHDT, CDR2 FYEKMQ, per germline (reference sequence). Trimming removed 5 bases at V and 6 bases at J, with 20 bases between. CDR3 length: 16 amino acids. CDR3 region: CASSPPPRASGNIQYF. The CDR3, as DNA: TGTGCCAGCAGCCCGCCACCCCGGGCCTCGGGAAACATTCAGTACTTC.

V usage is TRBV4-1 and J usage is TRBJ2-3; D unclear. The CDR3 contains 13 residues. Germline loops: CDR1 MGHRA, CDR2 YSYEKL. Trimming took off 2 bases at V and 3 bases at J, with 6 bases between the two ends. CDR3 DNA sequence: TGCGCCAGCAGCCAATATCTTACAGATACGCAGTATTTT. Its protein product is CASSQYLTDTQYF.

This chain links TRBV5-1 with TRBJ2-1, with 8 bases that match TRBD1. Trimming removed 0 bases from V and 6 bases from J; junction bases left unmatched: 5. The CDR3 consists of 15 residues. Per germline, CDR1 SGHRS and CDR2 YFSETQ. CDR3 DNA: TGCGCCAGCAGCTTGGGGGACAGGCTCACCAATGAGCAGTTCTTC. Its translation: CASSLGDRLTNEQFF.